The T cell receptor beta chain under discussion was sequenced for a study of beta chain features in type 1 diabetes. For the study at large: About 98,000,000 sorted cells were examined across all samples. Findings and limits, study-wide: Researchers report that Type 1 diabetes patients had moderately but significantly shorter TCRB CDR3s across all four CD4+ subsets.

Germline V gene lookup returns CDR1 MNHNY and CDR2 SVGAGI (reference sequence). V lost 0 bases to trimming and J lost 3 bases, with 8 bases between them. The CDR3 covers 14 residues. This clone was seen only a few times. Its target is unknown. The investigators reverse transcribed all of the isolated RNA, so they sequenced expressed TCRB transcripts. Produced via immunoSEQ multiplex PCR; TCRdb's table is partial and in-frame only. The sample gives 250,000 to 300,000 clones, 13% to 15% of which show up once; about 0.016% is in the top ten. Sequenced sample: naive CD4+ T cells from blood. The chain is built from TRBV6-6 and TRBJ2-5; weak D call: TRBD2 (5 bases). This receptor was obtained from a man aged 30 to 45 with type 1 diabetes. Here the CDR3 DNA reads TGTGCCAGCAGTTACTCCCGGGGAAAAGAGACCCAGTACTTC. As protein: CASSYSRGKETQYF.